The 27 T cell receptor beta chains listed next were all sequenced from one sample in a study of shared clonotypes between healthy human individuals. Here immunoSEQ multiplex PCR was the method, and the copy in TCRdb shows in-frame clones only, minus some. The sample has about 680,000 clones; approximately 75% are singletons. The source material was memory CD4+ T cells sorted from blood. The subset denotes: CD45RA-negative fraction. The receptors stem from a woman aged 30 to 39 in good health.

With respect to this clone: At one end, the junction sequence differs from germline, possibly due to a read error. V usage is TRBV6-6 and J usage is TRBJ1-2; D is uncertain. The CDR3 is made up of 13 amino acids. Germline values: CDR1 MNHNY, CDR2 SVGAGI (reference sequence). CDR3 in DNA: TGTGCCATCAGTGATCAAGGGATTTATGGCTACACCTTC. This codes for CAISDQGIYGYTF.

In regard to this clone: Other DNA sequences in the sample encode the same CDR3. The gene calls are TRBV19 and TRBJ2-5; 7 bases fit TRBD1. Looked up from germline, CDR1 is LNHDA and CDR2 is SQIVND (reference sequence). V gave up 1 base and J gave up 1 base; unmatched junction bases: 3. CDR3 length: 15 amino acids. DNA for the CDR3: TGTGCCAGTAGTATAGGAGGGGACAGCCAAGAGACCCAGTACTTC. Encoded protein: CASSIGGDSQETQYF.

The chain recombines TRBV7-9 with TRBJ1-5; tentative D call: TRBD1 (5 bases). The CDR3 runs to 14 residues. The germline CDR1 and CDR2 sequences are SEHNR and FQNEAQ (reference sequence). With 5 bases removed from V and 4 bases from J, the gap between germline ends came to 12 bases. CDR3 nucleotides: TGTGCCAGCAGCGACGGGACCGATAATCAGCCCCAGCATTTT. This gives the protein CASSDGTDNQPQHF.

The chain couples TRBV7-2 to TRBJ2-2; 7 nucleotides align to TRBD2. The CDR3 length is 16 residues. Germline-derived CDR1 and CDR2 are SGHTA and FQGNSA. With 5 bases clipped from V and 3 bases from J, the junction kept 9 bases outside the gene matches. The CDR3 reads CASSTRTRGDTGELFF. The DNA for the CDR3 is TGTGCCAGCAGCACCCGGACTAGAGGGGACACCGGGGAGCTGTTTTTT.

This clone was observed a single time. The V call is TRBV7-3, the J call TRBJ1-1; no firm D call. CDR3 length: 14 residues. The V end lost 3 bases, the J end lost 1 base, and 9 bases lay between the germline ends. CDR1 and CDR2 from the germline V gene are SGHTA and FQGTGA. In DNA, the CDR3 is TGTGCCAGCAGCTTGGCAGGAGAGAACACTGAAGCTTTCTTT. Its protein is CASSLAGENTEAFF.

The chain is built from TRBV28 and TRBJ1-3; D is perhaps TRBD1 (6 bases). V was pared by 8 bases and J by 3 bases, with 20 bases between. This CDR3 region has 16 residues. Germline CDR1 reads MDHEN; CDR2 reads SYDVKM. CDR3 region: CASRGFSGAFGNTIYF. The CDR3 coding sequence is TGTGCCAGCCGGGGATTTTCAGGGGCATTTGGAAACACCATATATTTT.

This clone was seen more than once but under ten times. This chain joins TRBV27 and TRBJ1-2, with 9 bases aligning to TRBD1. Germline CDR1 MNHEY, CDR2 SMNVEV (reference sequence). The CDR3 has 16 residues. V lost 2 bases and J lost 6; bases outside the gene matches: 10. The CDR3 loop reads CASSLGSTGTGNGYTF. The CDR3 DNA reads TGTGCCAGCAGTTTAGGGTCCACCGGGACAGGGAATGGCTACACCTTC.

The V gene is TRBV18, the J gene TRBJ1-2; 10 bases fit TRBD1. The V segment lost 0 bases and the J segment 4 bases; nucleotides outside the gene matches: 5. The germline gives CDR1 KGHSH, CDR2 LQKENI. The CDR3 runs to 16 residues. CDR3 in DNA: TGTGCCAGCTCACCACCCGACAGGGGGCTCGTCTATGGCTACACCTTC. Translated, it gives CASSPPDRGLVYGYTF.

The chain has TRBV5-8 and TRBJ1-1; no clear D. Trimming took off 0 bases at V and 5 bases at J, with 11 bases between the two ends. The germline CDR1 and CDR2 sequences are SGHTS and YDEGEE. The CDR3 totals 14 residues. The CDR3 coding sequence is TGTGCCAGCAGCTTGGTGGGGATTGAGACTGAAGCTTTCTTT. The encoded protein is CASSLVGIETEAFF.

In this sample, this clone turned up a few times. The V and J genes are TRBV6-1 and TRBJ1-1, with D possibly being TRBD1 (5 bases). The CDR3 loop spans 16 amino acids. With 2 bases removed from V and 1 base from J, the gap between germline ends came to 14 bases. CDR1 and CDR2 from the germline V gene are MNHNS and SASEGT. CDR3 amino acids: CASSELGIRGNTEAFF. CDR3 bases: TGTGCCAGCAGTGAACTTGGTATTAGGGGGAACACTGAAGCTTTCTTT.

The rearrangement uses TRBV15 and TRBJ1-6; no clear D. CDR3 length equals 14 residues. The V and J ends lost 0 bases and 6 bases respectively, with 6 bases between them. Looked up from germline, CDR1 is LNHNV and CDR2 is YYDKDF (reference sequence). This CDR3 is CATSRDAANSPLHF. In DNA form, the CDR3 reads TGTGCCACCAGCAGAGATGCAGCTAATTCACCCCTCCACTTT.

The chain carries TRBV10-3 and TRBJ2-1; 7 positions agree with TRBD1. The V segment lost 3 bases and the J segment 6 bases; nucleotides outside the gene matches: 8. The germline gives CDR1 ENHRY, CDR2 SYGVKD. The length of the CDR3 is 15 residues. The CDR3 DNA follows: TGTGCCATCAGTGACCAAAGGACAGGCGGCAATGAGCAGTTCTTC. Its translation is CAISDQRTGGNEQFF.

The chain carries TRBV28 and TRBJ2-1; TRBD2 might be the D (5 bases). CDR1 and CDR2 (germline): MDHEN, SYDVKM. V was clipped by 2 bases and J by 6 bases, with 17 bases between them. The CDR3 length is 16 residues. Here the CDR3 reads CASSLRSRGRANEQFF. In DNA, the CDR3 is TGTGCCAGCAGTTTAAGGTCTCGGGGTCGGGCCAATGAGCAGTTCTTC.

The genes are TRBV30 and TRBJ2-2, with unresolved D. This CDR3 has 14 amino acids. CDR1 and CDR2 from the germline V gene are GTSNPN and SVGIG (reference sequence). V lost 2 bases, J lost 0 bases, and 7 bases lay in between. The CDR3 spells CAWSYNANTGELFF. The DNA for the CDR3 is TGTGCCTGGAGTTATAACGCGAACACCGGGGAGCTGTTTTTT.

This chain joins TRBV18 and TRBJ2-7; TRBD1 agrees at 7 bases. The CDR3 totals 15 residues. V was pared by 2 bases and J by 0 bases, with 4 bases of the junction left unmatched. Germline-derived CDR1 and CDR2 are KGHSH and LQKENI. The CDR3 is CASSPMTGSSYEQYF. Here the CDR3 DNA reads TGTGCCAGCTCACCAATGACAGGGAGCTCCTACGAGCAGTACTTC.

This chain links TRBV6-1 with TRBJ1-1; 7 positions match TRBD1. J was trimmed by 7 bases and V by 5 bases; bases with no gene match: 10. The germline CDR1 and CDR2 sequences are MNHNS and SASEGT. The CDR3 totals 14 residues. The CDR3 loop is CASSNQGVSGEAFF. CDR3 DNA sequence: TGTGCCAGCAGTAACCAGGGGGTCTCGGGTGAAGCTTTCTTT.

The chain combines TRBV19 with TRBJ1-5, with TRBD1 as a possible D gene (5 bases). Trimming took off 8 bases at V and 6 bases at J, with 17 bases between the two ends. CDR1 is LNHDA and CDR2 is SQIVND in the germline V gene (reference sequence). The CDR3 is 14 amino acids. The CDR3 DNA reads TGTGCCAGTCGTCCCGGGGACGAGGGTCAGCCCCAGCATTTT. Translation gives CASRPGDEGQPQHF.

The rearrangement links TRBV6-5 to TRBJ2-5, with 12 nucleotides matching TRBD2. CDR1 is MNHEY and CDR2 is SVGAGI in the germline V gene. V shed 6 bases, J shed 4 bases, and the junction held 6 bases outside the gene matches. The CDR3 is 15 amino acids. CDR3 in DNA: TGTGCCAGCAGCTTGTCGACTAGCGGGAGAGAGACCCAGTACTTC. This gives the protein CASSLSTSGRETQYF.

V usage is TRBV19 and J usage is TRBJ1-1, with TRBD1 identical over 9 bases. This CDR3 region has 18 residues. The V gene's germline CDR1 is LNHDA and CDR2 SQIVND (reference sequence). J was trimmed by 0 bases and V by 3 bases; bases with no gene match: 11. The CDR3 sequence: CASSIRPGQGAMNTEAFF. The CDR3, as DNA: TGTGCCAGTAGTATCCGGCCGGGACAGGGAGCCATGAACACTGAAGCTTTCTTT.

This CDR3 reads CASRTGTVPLLNTEAFF. The CDR3 bases are TGCGCCAGCAGAACCGGGACTGTCCCCCTTTTGAACACTGAAGCTTTCTTT. V gene TRBV5-1 combines with J gene TRBJ1-1, with D perhaps TRBD1 (5 bases). V was shortened by 5 bases and J by 0 bases, with 20 bases between the two germline ends. The CDR3 spans 17 residues. Germline lookup yields CDR1 SGHRS and CDR2 YFSETQ.

The chain recombines TRBV19 with TRBJ1-1; D is unclear. Trimming took off 3 bases at V and 1 base at J, with 6 bases between the two ends. Per the germline V gene, CDR1 is LNHDA and CDR2 is SQIVND (reference sequence). The CDR3 spans 13 residues. Written as DNA, the CDR3 is TGTGCCAGTAGTATGAACAGGAACACTGAAGCTTTCTTT. Translating gives CASSMNRNTEAFF.

This clone has only a few counts. This chain uses TRBV7-8 with TRBJ2-2; D uncertain. V lost 5 bases and J 7 bases, leaving 20 bases between the germline ends. The germline V gene has CDR1 SGHVS and CDR2 FQNEAQ. The CDR3 is 16 residues long. DNA for the CDR3: TGTGCCAGCAGCGAAGTACTCCCTAAGGTTGGCGGGGAGCTGTTTTTT. Translation gives CASSEVLPKVGGELFF.

This chain joins TRBV15 and TRBJ2-2, with D perhaps TRBD2 (6 bases). The V gene lost 0 bases and the J gene lost 3 bases, with 17 bases spanning the gap. CDR1 is LNHNV and CDR2 is YYDKDF in the germline V gene (reference sequence). The CDR3 is made up of 18 amino acids. The CDR3 protein is CATSRDDGRGRYTGELFF. CDR3 sequence (DNA): TGTGCCACCAGCAGAGATGATGGGCGGGGAAGGTACACCGGGGAGCTGTTTTTT.

The chain uses TRBV5-1 and TRBJ2-1; D ambiguous. The CDR3 runs to 14 residues. Germline values: CDR1 SGHRS, CDR2 YFSETQ. V was cut by 6 bases and J by 2 bases, with 12 bases left in between. CDR3: CASMRDGPYNEQFF. In nucleotides, the CDR3 is TGCGCCAGCATGCGCGACGGTCCCTACAATGAGCAGTTCTTC.

As for this clone: Since a much larger clone is just one base distant, this may be a read error. The chain recombines TRBV9 with TRBJ2-1; 11 positions match TRBD2. The CDR3 consists of 14 residues. The trim removed 4 bases at V and 4 bases at J, leaving 1 base unmatched. CDR1 and CDR2 from the germline V gene are SGDLS and YYNGEE. CDR3: CASSIAGGYNEQFF. DNA for the CDR3: TGTGCCAGCAGCATAGCGGGAGGGTACAATGAGCAGTTCTTC.

This clone is a singleton in its sample. The CDR3 protein is CASSPPGQAGTQYF. In nucleotides, the CDR3 is TGTGCCAGCTCACCACCGGGCCAAGCAGGGACCCAGTACTTC. The chain carries TRBV18 and TRBJ2-5; D not resolved. Germline V gene sequence: CDR1 KGHSH, CDR2 LQKENI. Deletions cut 0 bases from V and 7 bases from J, with 12 bases between. CDR3 size: 14 residues. The whole variable domain, filled in from reference TRBV18 and TRBJ2-5, reads NAGVMQNPRHLVRRRGQEARLRCSPMKGHSHVYWYRQLPEEGLKFMVYLQKENIIDESGMPKERFSAEFPKEGPSILRIQQVVRGDSAAYFCASSPPGQAGTQYFGPGTRLLVL.

The CDR3: CASRGLHRTDTQYF. The CDR3 nucleotides read TGTGCCAGCAGGGGACTCCACCGCACAGATACGCAGTATTTT. V is TRBV6-5 and J is TRBJ2-3; TRBD2 is a possible D gene (6 bases). The germline V gene has CDR1 MNHEY and CDR2 SVGAGI. The CDR3 runs to 14 residues. Trimming removed 6 bases at V and 1 base at J, with 11 bases between.